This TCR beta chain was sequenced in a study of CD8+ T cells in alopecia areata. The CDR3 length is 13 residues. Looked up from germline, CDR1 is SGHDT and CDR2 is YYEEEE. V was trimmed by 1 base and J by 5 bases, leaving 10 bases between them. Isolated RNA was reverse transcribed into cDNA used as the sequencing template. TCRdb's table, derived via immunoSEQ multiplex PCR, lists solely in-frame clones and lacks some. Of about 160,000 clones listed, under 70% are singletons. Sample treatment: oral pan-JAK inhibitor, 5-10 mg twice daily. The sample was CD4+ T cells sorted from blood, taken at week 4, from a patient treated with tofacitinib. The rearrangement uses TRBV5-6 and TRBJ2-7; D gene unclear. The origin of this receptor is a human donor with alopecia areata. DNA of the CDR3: TGTGCCAGCAGCTTGTTCCCCGCGGACGAGCAGTACTTC. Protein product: CASSLFPADEQYF.